This TCR beta chain was observed in a study of CD8+ T cells in alopecia areata. Study details: The authors scored treated patients' severity by affected scalp percentage.

It was cDNA, reverse transcribed from extracted RNA, that served as the sequencing template. The table came from immunoSEQ multiplex PCR; TCRdb's copy has only in-frame clones and leaves some out. Of about 210,000 clones in the sample, about three fifths are singletons; the top ten hold more than 1.5%. Comments on this clone: Its specificity is not known.

From germline, CDR1 is SGHRS and CDR2 YFSETQ. The CDR3 has 12 amino acids. The germline V and J ends were trimmed by 4 bases and 5 bases, with 9 bases remaining between them. Study findings and constraints: The study found tofacitinib significantly decreased scalp clonality and expanded CD8+ clones among the top 100. For baseline CD8+ expansion, any link to response stays uncertain with one nonresponder.

Documented treatment: oral pan-JAK inhibitor, 5-10 mg twice daily. Alopecia areata patients provided lesional scalp punch biopsies and peripheral blood, both collected for the study. This specimen consisted of CD4+ T cells sorted from blood, obtained at week 4, from a patient treated with tofacitinib. This chain links TRBV5-1 with TRBJ2-5, with D maybe TRBD2 (6 bases). The origin of this receptor is a human donor with alopecia areata. CDR3 loop: CASSRRGETQYF. In nucleotides, the CDR3 is TGCGCCAGCAGCCGGAGGGGTGAGACCCAGTACTTC.